The 25 T cell receptor beta chains listed next were all sequenced from one sample in a study of blood T cell repertoires in COVID-19. Clones were sequenced by immunoSEQ multiplex PCR, and TCRdb holds only the in-frame ones, with some missing. The sample consists of roughly 200,000 clones, approximately 80% of them appearing once. The sample comprised peripheral blood. These receptors came from a woman between 40 and 55 years old with COVID-19, enrolled during active disease.

This clone was seen a handful of times. The genes are TRBV14 and TRBJ1-2; 7 positions agree with TRBD1. The CDR3 runs 15 residues. The germline CDR1 and CDR2 sequences are SGHDN and FVKESK. V lost 4 bases to trimming and J lost 3 bases; unmatched junction nucleotides: 8. CDR3 DNA: TGTGCCAGCAGCCCGGCGACAGGGTCGTACTATGGCTACACCTTC. Its protein product is CASSPATGSYYGYTF.

The chain combines TRBV13 with TRBJ1-2; D gene uncertain. Trimming left V 7 bases short and J 8 bases short, with 20 bases between. The length of the CDR3 is 14 residues. The germline V gene has CDR1 PRHDT and CDR2 FYEKMQ (reference sequence). The CDR3 here is CASTRLSLLQGYTF. CDR3 coding DNA: TGTGCCAGCACCCGTCTCAGCCTCCTACAGGGCTACACCTTC.

This clone was detected only a few times. The chain combines TRBV3-1 (or the pseudogene TRBV3-2) with TRBJ1-2, with 9 positions matching TRBD1. V shed 3 bases, J shed 6 bases, and the junction held 5 bases outside the gene matches. This CDR3 is built from 14 residues. Germline assignment: CDR1 LGHDT and CDR2 YNNKEL (reference sequence). CDR3 sequence: CASSHWTGDHGYTF. The CDR3 DNA reads as TGTGCCAGCAGCCACTGGACAGGGGACCATGGCTACACCTTC.

This clone was counted once. This CDR3 is CASEQGSTEAFF. In nucleotides, the CDR3 is TGTGCCAGTGAACAGGGGAGCACTGAAGCTTTCTTT. The chain recombines TRBV19 with TRBJ1-1, with TRBD1 matching over 7 bases. The germline V gene encodes CDR1 LNHDA and CDR2 SQIVND (reference sequence). CDR3 length equals 12 residues. J was trimmed by 4 bases and V by 8 bases; bases with no gene match: 4.

The rearrangement uses TRBV24-1 and TRBJ2-7; a possible D gene is TRBD1 (5 bases). The CDR3 has 15 residues. Trimming cost V 4 bases and J 2 bases, with 14 bases left between them. Germline V gives CDR1 KGHDR, CDR2 SFDVKD. In DNA form, the CDR3 reads TGTGCCACCAGTGACCCGAGGACAAGGACCTACGAGCAGTACTTC. It translates to CATSDPRTRTYEQYF.

This chain links TRBV7-9 with TRBJ1-6; the D gene is possibly TRBD1 (5 bases). The CDR3 length is 13 residues. CDR1 and CDR2 from the germline V gene are SEHNR and FQNEAQ (reference sequence). Trimming took off 4 bases at V and 9 bases at J, with 10 bases between the two ends. As DNA, the CDR3 is TGTGCCAGCAGCTCCCAGGGTATTTCACCCCTCCACTTT. This codes for CASSSQGISPLHF.

V is TRBV2 and J is TRBJ2-2; 10 bases match TRBD2. Germline CDR1 and CDR2: SNHLY and FYNNEI. The CDR3 covers 17 residues. The V segment lost 1 base and the J segment 7 bases; nucleotides outside the gene matches: 9. The CDR3 sequence is CASSEVLAGPGVGELFF. DNA for the CDR3: TGTGCCAGCAGTGAAGTACTAGCGGGGCCAGGGGTCGGGGAGCTGTTTTTT.

V usage is TRBV19 and J usage is TRBJ2-1, with TRBD1 matching 8 bases. The V gene's germline CDR1 is LNHDA and CDR2 SQIVND (reference sequence). V shed 3 bases, J shed 5 bases, and the junction held 9 bases outside the gene matches. This CDR3 spans 16 amino acids. This CDR3 is CASSITTGADDNEQFF. In nucleotides, the CDR3 is TGTGCCAGTAGTATCACGACAGGGGCGGATGACAATGAGCAGTTCTTC.

The V gene is TRBV18, the J gene TRBJ1-1, with D possibly matching TRBD1 (6 bases). Germline values: CDR1 KGHSH, CDR2 LQKENI. Trimming took off 2 bases at V and 10 bases at J, with 11 bases between the two ends. This CDR3 is 12 amino acids long. The CDR3 region is CASSPSRGTAFF. CDR3 DNA sequence: TGTGCCAGCTCACCATCAAGGGGGACAGCTTTCTTT. Filled out from reference TRBV18 and TRBJ1-1, the complete variable domain reads NAGVMQNPRHLVRRRGQEARLRCSPMKGHSHVYWYRQLPEEGLKFMVYLQKENIIDESGMPKERFSAEFPKEGPSILRIQQVVRGDSAAYFCASSPSRGTAFFGQGTRLTVV.

The chain is built from TRBV5-6 and TRBJ1-2; TRBD1 agrees at 7 bases. The CDR3 contains 14 residues. Germline V gene sequence: CDR1 SGHDT, CDR2 YYEEEE. V dropped 3 bases and J dropped 4; count of bases not matched to a gene: 6. This CDR3 reads CASSWDSVIYGYTF. CDR3 DNA sequence: TGTGCCAGCAGCTGGGACAGCGTCATCTATGGCTACACCTTC.

The chain has TRBV6-1 and TRBJ1-4; weak D call: TRBD1 (6 bases). The CDR3 contains 16 residues. V was trimmed by 1 base and J by 5 bases, leaving 14 bases between them. CDR1 and CDR2 from the germline V gene are MNHNS and SASEGT. DNA of the CDR3: TGTGCCAGCAGTGAAGGGCTCCTAAGGGGGAATGAAAAACTGTTTTTT. Amino acids: CASSEGLLRGNEKLFF.

In its sample, this clone was seen once. The chain has TRBV5-3 and TRBJ1-2, with 9 bases fitting TRBD1. TRBV5-3 is classed as an ORF, of uncertain function. The CDR3 runs to 17 residues. V dropped 4 bases and J dropped 7; count of bases not matched to a gene: 17. Here the CDR3 reads CARSHNTPTGGLLGYTF. The CDR3 bases are TGTGCCAGAAGCCACAACACCCCCACAGGGGGCCTGCTTGGCTACACCTTC.

The chain carries TRBV5-4 and TRBJ1-2; TRBD1 matches at 9 bases. This CDR3 is 13 amino acids long. V gave up 4 bases and J gave up 6 bases; unmatched junction bases: 4. Germline V CDR1 and CDR2: SGHNT, YYREEE (reference sequence). The chain's CDR3 is CASSRDRVDGYTF. The CDR3 region has the DNA TGTGCCAGCAGCCGGGACAGGGTGGATGGCTACACCTTC.

DNA of the CDR3: TGTGCCAGCAGCTTGGCCATCTACGGGGGGCGGAACACTGAAGCTTTCTTT. Amino acid sequence: CASSLAIYGGRNTEAFF. V gene TRBV5-6 combines with J gene TRBJ1-1; tentatively, D is TRBD1 (6 bases). The CDR3 length is 17 residues. Germline V lookup: CDR1 SGHDT, CDR2 YYEEEE. V lost 0 bases and J lost 1, with 16 bases in between.

This chain uses TRBV3-1 (or the pseudogene TRBV3-2) with TRBJ1-4, with D maybe TRBD1 (5 bases). The CDR3 length is 14 residues. The ends were cut back, 4 bases at V and 12 bases at J, with 18 bases in the middle. CDR1 is LGHDT, CDR2 YNNKEL, per germline (reference sequence). The CDR3 is CASSPSNGGKELFF. CDR3 bases: TGTGCCAGCAGCCCTTCTAACGGGGGGAAGGAACTGTTTTTT.

The CDR3 is CASGPGVNYGYTF. The CDR3 coding sequence is TGTGCTAGTGGTCCGGGGGTAAACTATGGCTACACCTTC. The J gene is TRBJ1-2, the V gene TRBV12-5, with D possibly TRBD1 on 5 matching bases. Germline V gene sequence: CDR1 LGHNT, CDR2 FRNRAP. Trimming removed 5 bases from V and 2 bases from J, with 9 bases in between. The CDR3 covers 13 residues.

This sequence joins TRBV11-2 and TRBJ2-7; no definite D call. The germline CDR1 and CDR2 sequences are SGHAT and FQNNGV. This CDR3 has 15 residues. V shed 1 base and J shed 0 bases, with 10 bases lying between them. The CDR3 region has the DNA TGTGCCAGCAGCTTAGGGGTTTCTAGCTCCTACGAGCAGTACTTC. This codes for CASSLGVSSSYEQYF.

The chain links TRBV29-1 to TRBJ1-1; tentatively, D is TRBD1 (5 bases). This CDR3 is 13 amino acids long. Trimming stripped 4 bases from V and 3 bases from J, with 12 bases between. CDR1 and CDR2 (germline): SQVTM, ANQGSEA. CDR3 sequence reads: CSVASQGHTEAFF. CDR3 bases: TGCAGCGTTGCGTCGCAGGGTCACACTGAAGCTTTCTTT.

This clone was detected only once. The chain is built from TRBV7-8 and TRBJ1-2; a weak D match, TRBD1 (5 bases). Germline-derived CDR1 and CDR2 are SGHVS and FQNEAQ. V gave up 1 base and J gave up 3 bases, with 9 bases separating them. CDR3 length equals 14 residues. Here the CDR3 reads CASSLVPRDYGYTF. DNA of the CDR3: TGTGCCAGCAGCTTAGTCCCCAGGGACTATGGCTACACCTTC.

The rearrangement uses TRBV7-2 and TRBJ2-3, with 10 bases identical to TRBD2. Germline loops: CDR1 SGHTA, CDR2 FQGNSA. This CDR3 spans 14 amino acids. V trimming: 4 bases; J trimming: 8 bases; junction bases outside the gene matches: 6. The CDR3 bases are TGTGCCAGCAGCTCAATGAGCGGGGGGGGTACGCAGTATTTT. It encodes CASSSMSGGGTQYF. Full variable domain (outside the CDR3, taken from reference TRBV7-2 and TRBJ2-3): GAGVSQSPSNKVTEKGKDVELRCDPISGHTALYWYRQSLGQGLEFLIYFQGNSAPDKSGLPSDRFSAERTGGSVSTLTIQRTQQEDSAVYLCASSSMSGGGTQYFGPGTRLTVL.

This chain links TRBV29-1 with TRBJ2-3; D perhaps matches TRBD2 (6 bases). CDR1 is SQVTM, CDR2 ANQGSEA, per germline. The CDR3 runs 13 residues. V dropped 7 bases and J dropped 4 bases, with 15 bases sitting between them. CDR3: CSAKLAAADTQYF. In DNA form, the CDR3 reads TGCAGCGCGAAACTAGCTGCCGCAGATACGCAGTATTTT.

This clone has just one count. This CDR3 is CASSSPPGEQYF. DNA of the CDR3: TGTGCCAGCAGCAGCCCTCCGGGGGAGCAGTACTTC. The gene calls are TRBV6-2 or TRBV6-3 and TRBJ2-7; maybe TRBD2 (5 bases). Trimming took 6 bases from V and 7 from J, leaving 13 bases between them. The CDR3 sequence is 12 residues long. The germline gives CDR1 MNHEY, CDR2 SVGEGT.

This clone was recorded at least ten times. Here the CDR3 DNA reads TGTGCCAGCAGTCCAACAGGGGGCGATCGTGAAAAACTGTTTTTT. This sequence encodes CASSPTGGDREKLFF. The rearrangement links TRBV28 to TRBJ1-4, with 9 bases lining up with TRBD1. Losses at the gene ends were 5 bases for V and 7 bases for J; bases not matched to a gene: 8. The length of the CDR3 is 15 residues. The germline CDR1 and CDR2 sequences are MDHEN and SYDVKM.

The chain links TRBV2 to TRBJ2-7; 10 nucleotides match TRBD2. This CDR3 is built from 14 residues. The junction had 12 bases not matched to a gene; V was cut back by 7 bases and J by 9 bases. Germline CDR1 is SNHLY and CDR2 is FYNNEI. The CDR3 here is CASIIAGGPLGQYV. The CDR3 DNA sequence: TGTGCCAGCATTATAGCGGGGGGCCCCTTGGGGCAGTACGTC.

The rearrangement uses TRBV15 and TRBJ2-3; D perhaps matches TRBD2 (5 bases). The V and J ends lost 1 base and 3 bases respectively, with 11 bases between them. Per germline, CDR1 LNHNV and CDR2 YYDKDF (reference sequence). This CDR3 has 15 residues. The chain's CDR3 is CATSRGDTRTDTQYF. CDR3 DNA: TGTGCCACCAGCAGAGGGGATACTAGGACAGATACGCAGTATTTT.